Below are 30 T cell receptor beta chains sequenced from a single sample in a study of identifying expanded T cells in peripheral blood. The assay was immunoSEQ multiplex PCR, and TCRdb's table has in-frame clones only and misses some. The data hold more than 80,000 clones, with about 91% observed a single time. Input material: blood. The receptors derive from a person between 18 and 70 years old in good health.

V and J are TRBV19 and TRBJ1-5, with TRBD1 matching over 7 bases. Germline CDR1 reads LNHDA; CDR2 reads SQIVND (reference sequence). V shed 8 bases, J shed 2 bases, and the junction held 12 bases outside the gene matches. CDR3 length: 16 residues. CDR3 in amino acids: CASAGPTGFGNQPQHF. In DNA form, the CDR3 reads TGTGCCAGTGCGGGTCCGACAGGGTTCGGCAATCAGCCCCAGCATTTT.

This clone appeared once. CDR3 DNA: TGTGCCAGCAGTTTGGCACAGTCGAACACTGAAGCTTTCTTT. Translating gives CASSLAQSNTEAFF. V usage is TRBV27 and J usage is TRBJ1-1; D uncertain. From germline, CDR1 is MNHEY and CDR2 SMNVEV (reference sequence). The CDR3 totals 14 residues. Trimming pared 3 bases from V and 1 base from J, leaving 9 bases between.

The chain combines TRBV11-1 with TRBJ2-7; no definite D call. The CDR3 loop spans 16 amino acids. Germline V gene data show CDR1 as SGHAT and CDR2 as FQDESV (reference sequence). The germline V and J ends were trimmed by 1 base and 3 bases, with 16 bases remaining between them. The CDR3 sequence: CASSLGPRGSGYEQYF. For the CDR3, the DNA is TGTGCCAGCAGCTTAGGCCCTCGCGGTTCGGGCTACGAGCAGTACTTC.

The rearrangement uses TRBV2 and TRBJ2-2; D is undetermined. V lost 7 bases and J lost 1, with 7 bases in between. CDR1 and CDR2 (germline): SNHLY, FYNNEI. CDR3 length: 13 residues. CDR3 bases: TGTGCCAGCACCAGAGAGAACACCGGGGAGCTGTTTTTT. Amino acids: CASTRENTGELFF.

This clone was seen a few times. The V call is TRBV2, the J call TRBJ1-2; D is possibly TRBD1 (5 bases). Trimming took off 6 bases at V and 8 bases at J, with 13 bases between the two ends. Germline V gene sequence: CDR1 SNHLY, CDR2 FYNNEI. This CDR3 region has 12 residues. This CDR3 reads CASRSGMEGYTF. The CDR3 DNA reads as TGTGCCAGCAGGTCAGGGATGGAGGGCTACACCTTC.

The table lists this clone with a count of one. The chain recombines TRBV6-1 with TRBJ1-4, with 7 bases fitting TRBD1. V lost 4 bases, J lost 7 bases, and 6 bases stayed unmatched. This CDR3 has 14 amino acids. Per germline, CDR1 MNHNS and CDR2 SASEGT. CDR3 bases: TGTGCCAGCAGTGGAGAGGGGGCGGTTGAAAAACTGTTTTTT. Translated: CASSGEGAVEKLFF.

The chain employs TRBV7-3 and TRBJ2-3; D gene unclear. Looked up from germline, CDR1 is SGHTA and CDR2 is FQGTGA. Trimming left V 1 base short and J 0 bases short, with 5 bases between. CDR3 length: 14 residues. The CDR3 reads CASSLSSSTDTQYF. DNA for the CDR3: TGTGCCAGCAGCTTAAGCTCGAGCACAGATACGCAGTATTTT. The whole variable domain, remainder taken from reference TRBV7-3 and TRBJ2-3, is GAGVSQTPSNKVTEKGKYVELRCDPISGHTALYWYRQSLGQGPEFLIYFQGTGAADDSGLPNDRFFAVRPEGSVSTLKIQRTERGDSAVYLCASSLSSSTDTQYFGPGTRLTVL.

The chain carries TRBV9 and TRBJ2-3, with D tentatively TRBD1 (5 bases). This CDR3 is built from 14 residues. Germline lookup yields CDR1 SGDLS and CDR2 YYNGEE. V was pared by 0 bases and J by 6 bases, with 11 bases between. The CDR3: CASSVGTTEDTQYF. The CDR3 DNA reads as TGTGCCAGCAGCGTAGGGACAACTGAGGATACGCAGTATTTT.

The count of this clone is one. The chain is built from TRBV9 and TRBJ2-7, with D unresolved. CDR1 and CDR2 (germline): SGDLS, YYNGEE. The CDR3 sequence is 14 residues long. Trimming took off 0 bases at V and 4 bases at J, with 11 bases between the two ends. CDR3 bases: TGTGCCAGCAGCGTAGGGGATCGCGAGTACGAGCAGTACTTC. Translating it yields CASSVGDREYEQYF. Looking up the rest from reference TRBV9 and TRBJ2-7 gives the full variable domain: DSGVTQTPKHLITATGQRVTLRCSPRSGDLSVYWYQQSLDQGLQFLIQYYNGEERAKGNILERFSAQQFPDLHSELNLSSLELGDSALYFCASSVGDREYEQYFGPGTRLTVT.

The chain couples TRBV27 to TRBJ1-1; D remains ambiguous. Germline V gene lookup returns CDR1 MNHEY and CDR2 SMNVEV (reference sequence). V shed 0 bases and J shed 0 bases, with 5 bases lying between them. This CDR3 is built from 14 residues. The CDR3 protein is CASSLSAVNTEAFF. DNA of the CDR3: TGTGCCAGCAGTTTATCGGCAGTGAACACTGAAGCTTTCTTT.

The V call is TRBV6-1, the J call TRBJ2-2, with a possible D match to TRBD1 (7 bases). The CDR3 extends over 16 amino acids. V lost 3 bases and J lost 3, with 14 bases in between. Germline CDR1 is MNHNS and CDR2 is SASEGT. The CDR3 bases are TGTGCCAGCAGTGACGGGTCCAGGGGGGACACCGGGGAGCTGTTTTTT. It is translated as CASSDGSRGDTGELFF.

V and J are TRBV5-1 and TRBJ2-7; no clear D gene. CDR1 is SGHRS, CDR2 YFSETQ, per germline. V gave up 5 bases and J gave up 5 bases, with 17 bases separating them. The CDR3 is 14 residues long. The CDR3 nucleotides are TGCGCCAGCAGTTTTCTTCCCCATAAGGACGAGCAGTACTTC. Amino acids: CASSFLPHKDEQYF.

This clone was counted a single time. This rearrangement joins TRBV7-2 to TRBJ2-7, with 9 nucleotides matching TRBD1. The J segment lost 5 bases and the V segment lost 5 bases, leaving 7 bases of the junction unmatched. Germline V lookup: CDR1 SGHTA, CDR2 FQGNSA. This CDR3 contains 14 residues. The CDR3 loop reads CASSPGTGFNEQYF. In DNA form, the CDR3 reads TGTGCCAGCAGCCCAGGGACAGGGTTCAACGAGCAGTACTTC.

This chain connects TRBV6-1 to TRBJ2-5; D is undetermined. The V end lost 3 bases, the J end lost 1 base, and 6 bases lay between the germline ends. The CDR3 has 13 amino acids. The germline CDR1 and CDR2 sequences are MNHNS and SASEGT. The CDR3 DNA follows: TGTGCCAGCAGTGACACCTTCCAAGAGACCCAGTACTTC. It yields the protein CASSDTFQETQYF.

The chain joins TRBV7-9 to TRBJ1-1; 8 bases match TRBD1. Germline assignment: CDR1 SEHNR and CDR2 FQNEAQ (reference sequence). This CDR3 contains 15 residues. With 10 bases clipped from V and 2 bases from J, the junction kept 12 bases outside the gene matches. The CDR3 DNA reads TGTGCCACAAGACCCCTCAGGGGGCTTAACACTGAAGCTTTCTTT. This gives the protein CATRPLRGLNTEAFF.

The rearrangement joins TRBV18 to TRBJ1-1, with 10 nucleotides matching TRBD1. The CDR3 runs 14 residues. Trimming removed 5 bases from V and 7 bases from J; junction bases left unmatched: 7. Germline lookup yields CDR1 KGHSH and CDR2 LQKENI. CDR3: CASSELRDRGEAFF. The CDR3 nucleotides read TGTGCCAGCTCAGAACTCCGGGACAGGGGTGAAGCTTTCTTT.

V gene TRBV18 combines with J gene TRBJ1-5; D is uncertain. CDR1 is KGHSH and CDR2 is LQKENI in the germline V gene. This CDR3 contains 14 residues. Trimming took off 2 bases at V and 3 bases at J, with 8 bases between the two ends. The CDR3 protein is CASSPSFNNQPQHF. The CDR3 DNA sequence: TGTGCCAGCTCACCAAGCTTTAACAATCAGCCCCAGCATTTT.

The chain joins TRBV27 to TRBJ2-5, with 8 bases lining up with TRBD1. The CDR3 is made up of 15 amino acids. Trimming at V came to 6 bases and at J to 5 bases, leaving 11 bases not matched to a gene. From germline, CDR1 is MNHEY and CDR2 SMNVEV (reference sequence). CDR3 loop: CASSPSHRGWETQYF. The CDR3 DNA follows: TGTGCCAGCAGCCCCAGCCACAGGGGGTGGGAGACCCAGTACTTC.

This clone was picked up a small number of times. This chain uses TRBV27 with TRBJ1-5; D is undetermined. Germline V gives CDR1 MNHEY, CDR2 SMNVEV (reference sequence). V shed 3 bases and J shed 3 bases, with 3 bases lying between them. The CDR3 covers 12 residues. The CDR3 here is CASSFYNQPQHF. In nucleotides, the CDR3 is TGTGCCAGCAGTTTCTACAATCAGCCCCAGCATTTT.

The chain recombines TRBV6-1 with TRBJ1-5, with D perhaps matching TRBD1 (6 bases). Germline V lookup: CDR1 MNHNS, CDR2 SASEGT. V was cut by 4 bases and J by 7 bases, with 8 bases left in between. The CDR3 covers 12 residues. The CDR3 region has the DNA TGTGCCAGCAGTGGGGGGCGGCAGCCCCAGCATTTT. It codes for CASSGGRQPQHF.

This chain connects TRBV6-1 to TRBJ2-7; D gene unclear. V dropped 4 bases and J dropped 3 bases, with 4 bases sitting between them. The CDR3 runs to 11 residues. Per the germline V gene, CDR1 is MNHNS and CDR2 is SASEGT. The CDR3 is CASSGLYEQYF. The CDR3 DNA is TGTGCCAGCAGTGGGCTCTACGAGCAGTACTTC.

The rearrangement uses TRBV30 and TRBJ2-2, with 10 bases lining up with TRBD2. The V gene's germline CDR1 is GTSNPN and CDR2 SVGIG (reference sequence). The CDR3 has 16 residues. The V gene end was trimmed by 3 bases and the J gene end by 3 bases; junction bases not matched to a gene: 7. The CDR3, as DNA: TGTGCCTGGAGGAAGTTAGCGGGGGGCGACACCGGGGAGCTGTTTTTT. Translating it yields CAWRKLAGGDTGELFF.

V and J are TRBV25-1 and TRBJ2-1; either TRBD1 or TRBD2 may fit D (6 bases each). From germline, CDR1 is MGHDK and CDR2 SYGVNS. V lost 3 bases and J lost 1, with 13 bases in between. The CDR3 is 16 residues long. This chain's CDR3 is CASSDPGALSYNEQFF. The CDR3 nucleotides read TGTGCCAGCAGTGATCCGGGGGCGTTGTCCTACAATGAGCAGTTCTTC.

V is TRBV5-6 and J is TRBJ1-1, with a possible D match to TRBD1 (5 bases). Germline assignment: CDR1 SGHDT and CDR2 YYEEEE. The CDR3 is made up of 14 amino acids. V was pared by 2 bases and J by 1 base, with 9 bases between. For the CDR3, the DNA is TGTGCCAGCAGCTTCGACGGGACGAACACTGAAGCTTTCTTT. Protein product: CASSFDGTNTEAFF. The whole variable domain, filled in from reference TRBV5-6 and TRBJ1-1, reads DAGVTQSPTHLIKTRGQQVTLRCSPKSGHDTVSWYQQALGQGPQFIFQYYEEEERQRGNFPDRFSGHQFPNYSSELNVNALLLGDSALYLCASSFDGTNTEAFFGQGTRLTVV.

The chain links TRBV19 to TRBJ2-3, with 8 bases aligning to TRBD1. CDR1 and CDR2 (germline): LNHDA, SQIVND (reference sequence). After removal of 6 bases from V and 2 bases from J, the junction contained 10 bases not matched to a gene. The CDR3 has 16 amino acids. The CDR3 coding sequence is TGTGCCAGTAGCCGCGCCGGGACAGGACACACAGATACGCAGTATTTT. Translation gives CASSRAGTGHTDTQYF.

The chain is built from TRBV7-9 and TRBJ2-7; 12 bases are a match to TRBD2. V lost 1 base to trimming and J lost 7 bases; unmatched junction nucleotides: 2. CDR3 length equals 14 residues. Germline V lookup: CDR1 SEHNR, CDR2 FQNEAQ (reference sequence). As DNA, the CDR3 is TGTGCCAGCAGCTTAGGTCTAGCGGGAGGGGAGCAGTACTTC. It yields the protein CASSLGLAGGEQYF.

The chain recombines TRBV30 with TRBJ2-3; the match to TRBD2 covers 10 bases. The CDR3 loop spans 14 amino acids. The germline CDR1 and CDR2 sequences are GTSNPN and SVGIG (reference sequence). The V segment lost 4 bases and the J segment 3 bases; nucleotides outside the gene matches: 4. CDR3 protein: CAWTSGSGTDTQYF. Here the CDR3 DNA reads TGTGCCTGGACTAGCGGGAGTGGTACAGATACGCAGTATTTT.

As for this clone: A junction boundary mismatches the germline segment, possibly from a read error. The chain recombines TRBV6-4 with TRBJ2-7; TRBD2 might be the D (6 bases). CDR1 and CDR2 from the germline V gene are MRHNA and SNTAGT. This CDR3 is built from 12 residues. The CDR3 nucleotides are TGTGCCAGCAGGGACTATCTCTACGAGCAGTACTTC. Translating gives CASRDYLYEQYF.

This chain uses TRBV28 with TRBJ2-5; no definite D call. V lost 5 bases and J lost 5, with 9 bases in between. Germline V gives CDR1 MDHEN, CDR2 SYDVKM. The CDR3 loop spans 12 amino acids. CDR3 sequence reads: CASSHPTETQYF. The CDR3 coding sequence is TGTGCCAGCAGTCATCCCACGGAGACCCAGTACTTC.

The chain recombines TRBV28 with TRBJ1-2; the match to TRBD1 covers 7 bases. The germline gives CDR1 MDHEN, CDR2 SYDVKM. This CDR3 is 13 amino acids long. V shed 6 bases, J shed 8 bases, and the junction held 9 bases outside the gene matches. CDR3 sequence: CASRIQGFGGYTF. CDR3 sequence (DNA): TGTGCCAGCAGGATACAGGGGTTTGGGGGCTACACCTTC.